The 8 T cell receptor beta chains below come from one sample, sequenced in a study of shared clonotypes between healthy human individuals. Naive CD8 populations comprised CD45RO-negative cells positively selected for CCR7, excluding terminally differentiated effector memory CD45RA+ cells. Measured with immunoSEQ multiplex PCR; TCRdb has only the in-frame clones, and not every one. This sample has a few million clones, with just over 90% found just once. Sequenced: naive CD8+ T cells from PBMCs. These receptors were collected from a man between 18 and 35 years old in good health. Some clones in this sample may be carry-over from other donors' samples.

In this sample, this clone turned up once. Here the CDR3 DNA reads TGTGCCAGCAGCGGGGGCGGGACAGGGGTCCAGCAGTACTTC. It codes for CASSGGGTGVQQYF. The genes are TRBV9 and TRBJ2-7; 10 bases match TRBD1. Per the germline V gene, CDR1 is SGDLS and CDR2 is YYNGEE. This CDR3 comprises 14 residues. The V gene end was trimmed by 3 bases and the J gene end by 8 bases; junction bases not matched to a gene: 8.

The CDR3 spells CASSLLPGSNQPQHF. The DNA of the CDR3 is TGTGCCAGCAGCTTACTCCCTGGCAGCAATCAGCCCCAGCATTTT. V usage is TRBV7-3 and J usage is TRBJ1-5; D uncertain. Per the germline V gene, CDR1 is SGHTA and CDR2 is FQGTGA. Trimming stripped 2 bases from V and 1 base from J, with 9 bases between. The CDR3 extends over 15 amino acids.

V gene TRBV5-6 combines with J gene TRBJ1-1; D is perhaps TRBD1 (5 bases). The V gene lost 3 bases and the J gene lost 3 bases, with 15 bases spanning the gap. Per the germline V gene, CDR1 is SGHDT and CDR2 is YYEEEE. The CDR3 totals 15 residues. The CDR3 loop is CASSWGPRWDTEAFF. The CDR3 DNA follows: TGTGCCAGCAGCTGGGGACCTCGGTGGGACACTGAAGCTTTCTTT.

The chain joins TRBV11-2 to TRBJ2-1; D may be TRBD2 (6 bases). V was clipped by 4 bases and J by 7 bases, with 23 bases between them. Germline assignment: CDR1 SGHAT and CDR2 FQNNGV. The CDR3 covers 17 residues. The CDR3 DNA follows: TGTGCCAGCAGCTCCCAACACACCGGGACTCCCCATAATGAGCAGTTCTTC. This codes for CASSSQHTGTPHNEQFF.

The chain couples TRBV19 to TRBJ2-7, with a possible D match to TRBD2 (5 bases). CDR1 LNHDA and CDR2 SQIVND come from the germline V gene (reference sequence). V was trimmed by 3 bases and J by 1 base, leaving 13 bases between them. This CDR3 is 15 amino acids long. In DNA, the CDR3 is TGTGCCAGTAGTATCAACGGACTCGCGTCCTACGAGCAGTACTTC. This gives the protein CASSINGLASYEQYF. Using reference TRBV19 and TRBJ2-7 for the parts outside the CDR3, the full variable domain is DGGITQSPKYLFRKEGQNVTLSCEQNLNHDAMYWYRQDPGQGLRLIYYSQIVNDFQKGDIAEGYSVSREKKESFPLTVTSAQKNPTAFYLCASSINGLASYEQYFGPGTRLTVT.

A few counts support this clone. The chain couples TRBV9 to TRBJ1-1; perhaps TRBD1 as D (5 bases). Germline-derived CDR1 and CDR2 are SGDLS and YYNGEE. V dropped 0 bases and J dropped 3 bases, with 15 bases sitting between them. This CDR3 contains 16 residues. CDR3 protein: CASSVVRREGDTEAFF. The CDR3 DNA sequence: TGTGCCAGCAGCGTAGTAAGACGGGAAGGGGACACTGAAGCTTTCTTT.

The V gene is TRBV28, the J gene TRBJ2-1; D possibly uses TRBD1 or TRBD2 (5 bases each). Germline CDR1 MDHEN, CDR2 SYDVKM. V lost 1 base, J lost 5 bases, and 18 bases lay in between. This CDR3 region has 17 residues. CDR3 loop: CASSLYYPGALDNEQFF. The CDR3 bases are TGTGCCAGCAGTTTATATTATCCCGGGGCCCTTGACAATGAGCAGTTCTTC.

The V call is TRBV4-2, the J call TRBJ2-7, with D maybe TRBD2 (5 bases). The CDR3 extends over 16 amino acids. The V and J ends lost 4 bases and 2 bases respectively, with 18 bases between them. Germline CDR1 and CDR2: LGHNA and YNFKEQ. CDR3 protein: CASSPTRVTPAYEQYF. The CDR3 bases are TGTGCCAGCAGCCCGACGCGGGTTACCCCAGCCTACGAGCAGTACTTC.